One and the same sample provided the 6 T cell receptor beta chains below, sequenced in a study of molecular identifiers for immune sequencing clone quantification (dated by TCRdb to the late 2010s). Library generation was performed with PCR. Sequencing was performed on a NextSeq 500. TCRdb trimmed the raw reads at Q25, called clones with MiXCR and kept productive beta chains. Every entry covers one CDR3 protein and lists the most common genes and DNA from its rows. The sample table holds over 90,000 distinct CDR3 sequences, of which about 35% were seen once. Together, the top ten hold around a tenth of the sample. The sequenced sample consisted of naive CD8+ T cells from blood, with Jurkat cell RNA spiked in. In the paper's terms, the cell subset or site label means: FACS-sorted CD8+CD4-CCR7+CD45RA+ naive T cells. These receptors all stem from a human donor in good health. Some libraries in this study had Jurkat cell RNA spiked in.

This clonotype has a handful of counts. Here the CDR3 reads CASSFPALGVTGYEQYF. The CDR3 coding sequence is TGTGCCAGCAGCTTCCCCGCCCTAGGGGTAACTGGCTACGAGCAGTACTTC. The chain has TRBV7-6 and TRBJ2-7; D is perhaps TRBD1 (5 bases). Trimming cost V 3 bases and J 3 bases, with 21 bases left between them. The CDR3 spans 17 residues. The germline V gene encodes CDR1 SGHVS and CDR2 FNYEAQ.

As for this clonotype: This may stem from a read error, because a much larger clone lies one nucleotide away. The chain has TRBV2 and TRBJ1-1; D unresolved. The V end lost 6 bases, the J end lost 4 bases, and 15 bases lay between the germline ends. CDR1 and CDR2 (germline): SNHLY, FYNNEI. This CDR3 region has 14 residues. The chain's CDR3 is CASSPPRVGTEAFF. The CDR3 coding sequence is TGTGCCAGCAGCCCTCCCCGCGTCGGCACTGAAGCTTTCTTT.

The V and J genes are TRBV6-5 and TRBJ2-4; TRBD2 agrees at 9 bases. CDR3 length equals 16 residues. The germline gives CDR1 MNHEY, CDR2 SVGAGI. V lost 5 bases to trimming and J lost 1 base; unmatched junction nucleotides: 6. CDR3 bases: TGTGCCAGCAGTCTAGCGGGACTGGGGGCCAAAAACATTCAGTACTTC. This translates into CASSLAGLGAKNIQYF.

This clonotype came up many times. In DNA form, the CDR3 reads TGTGCCAGCAGCGTAGGGGACAACTCCTACGAGCAGTACTTC. Its protein is CASSVGDNSYEQYF. The chain is built from TRBV9 and TRBJ2-7, with D maybe TRBD1 (6 bases). V was clipped by 0 bases and J by 0 bases, with 7 bases between them. CDR1 and CDR2 from the germline V gene are SGDLS and YYNGEE. This CDR3 has 14 residues.

The chain employs TRBV6-1 and TRBJ2-3; D remains ambiguous. Germline CDR1 is MNHNS and CDR2 is SASEGT. Between the trimmed V and J ends, which lost 7 bases and 4 bases, there was a span of 15 bases. CDR3 length: 14 amino acids. The CDR3 region has the DNA TGTGCCAGCACCCCCGGGTACACCGCAGATACGCAGTATTTT. Its translation is CASTPGYTADTQYF.

The chain carries TRBV6-2 or TRBV6-3 and TRBJ2-5; 8 bases agree with TRBD1. V lost 6 bases, J lost 5 bases, and 11 bases stayed unmatched. CDR1 and CDR2 (germline): MNHEY, SVGEGT. The CDR3 sequence is 15 residues long. The CDR3 spells CASSRGTGGEETQYF. The CDR3 coding sequence is TGTGCCAGCAGCCGAGGGACAGGAGGAGAGGAGACCCAGTACTTC.